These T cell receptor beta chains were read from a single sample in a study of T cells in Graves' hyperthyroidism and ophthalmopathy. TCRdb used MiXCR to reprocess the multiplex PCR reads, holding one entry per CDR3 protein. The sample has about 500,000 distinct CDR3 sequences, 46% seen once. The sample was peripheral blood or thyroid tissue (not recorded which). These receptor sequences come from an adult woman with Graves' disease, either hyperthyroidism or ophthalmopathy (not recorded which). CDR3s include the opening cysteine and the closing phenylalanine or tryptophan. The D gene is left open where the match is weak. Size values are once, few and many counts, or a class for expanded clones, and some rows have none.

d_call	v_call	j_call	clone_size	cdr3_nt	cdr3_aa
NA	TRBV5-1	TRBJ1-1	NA	TGCGCCAGCAGCTTGGCCCCGGCTTTCTTT	CASSLAPAFF
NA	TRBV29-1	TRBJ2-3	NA	TGCACAAGTAGTCTTACAGATACGCAGTATTTT	CTSSLTDTQYF
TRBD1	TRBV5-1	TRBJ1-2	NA	TGCGCCAGCAGCTTTACAGGGGGTGACACCTTC	CASSFTGGDTF
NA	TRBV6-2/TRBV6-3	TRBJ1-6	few	TGTGCCAGCAGCGCCACGACAGCCTATAATTCACCCCTCCACTTT	CASSATTAYNSPLHF
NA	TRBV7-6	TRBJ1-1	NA	TGTGCCAGCAGCTTAAAGAACACCGGGGACACTGAAGCTTTCTTT	CASSLKNTGDTEAFF
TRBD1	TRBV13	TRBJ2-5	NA	TGTGCCAGCAGCTTAGTAGCAGGGGGCCAATTCCGAGAGACCCAGTACTTC	CASSLVAGGQFRETQYF
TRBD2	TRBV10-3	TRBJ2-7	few	TGTGCCATCAGCCCGGGACTAGCGGCCGACCTATCCTACGAGCAGTACTTC	CAISPGLAADLSYEQYF
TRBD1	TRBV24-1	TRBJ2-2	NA	TGTGCCACCAGTGATCCCGGGACAGGGGGTGTCGGGGAGCTGGTTTTT	CATSDPGTGGVGELVF
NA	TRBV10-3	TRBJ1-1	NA	TGTGCCATCAGTGTAGACCCCGAGGACACTGAAGCTTTCTTT	CAISVDPEDTEAFF
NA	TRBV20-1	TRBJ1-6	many	TGCAGTGCTAGAGGCGGGAGTTTCCGAGGGAATTCACCCCTCCACTTT	CSARGGSFRGNSPLHF
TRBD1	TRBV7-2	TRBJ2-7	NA	TGTGCCAGCAGCTCCCGGGACAGGGCCCCCCACGAGCAGTACTTC	CASSSRDRAPHEQYF
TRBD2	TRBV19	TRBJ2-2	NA	TGTGCCAGTACCCTTGGGCCGGGGGGCACCGGGGAGCTGTTTTTT	CASTLGPGGTGELFF
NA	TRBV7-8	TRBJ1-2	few	TGTGCCAGCACCGCAGGCCGCTTGATGGGTGGCTACACCTTC	CASTAGRLMGGYTF
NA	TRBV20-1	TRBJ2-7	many	TGCAGTGCTAGTCACAGGGCAATCTACGAGCAGTACTTC	CSASHRAIYEQYF
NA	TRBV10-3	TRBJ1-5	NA	TGTGCCACCCGTAAGGAGGAGTATAGCAATCAGCCCCAGCATTTT	CATRKEEYSNQPQHF
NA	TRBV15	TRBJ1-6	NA	TGTGCCACCAGCTCGGACACGACAGGTTTAGGCTCACCCCTCCACTTT	CATSSDTTGLGSPLHF
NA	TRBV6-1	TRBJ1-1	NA	TGTGCCAGCAGTGAATGGGCAGGCCAGAGGAACACTGAAGCTTTCTTT	CASSEWAGQRNTEAFF
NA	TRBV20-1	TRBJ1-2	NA	TGCAGTGCTAGTGCGGAGACCGATCGGGGCTACACCTTC	CSASAETDRGYTF
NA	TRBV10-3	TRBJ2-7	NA	TGTGCCATCGGTCAGGGCTACGAGCAGTACTTC	CAIGQGYEQYF
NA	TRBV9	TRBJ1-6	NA	TGTGCCAGCAGCGCGGGGGACGGTAATTCACCCCTCCACTTT	CASSAGDGNSPLHF
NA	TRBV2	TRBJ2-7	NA	TGTGCCAGCAGTGTTTCAGTCTTTGAGCAGTACTTC	CASSVSVFEQYF
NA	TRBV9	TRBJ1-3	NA	TGTGCTAGAGCGTACCGACTCTCTGGAAACACCATATATTTT	CARAYRLSGNTIYF
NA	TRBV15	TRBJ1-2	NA	TGTGCCACCAGCGGACGATCTGGGCGACGGGATGGCTACACCTTC	CATSGRSGRRDGYTF
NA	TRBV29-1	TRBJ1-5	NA	TGCAGCAGCCCCTCACAGGCGAGTCAGCCCCAGCATTTT	CSSPSQASQPQHF
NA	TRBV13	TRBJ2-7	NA	TGTGCCAGCAGCTTAGAGTTAAGGGACGAGCAGTACTTC	CASSLELRDEQYF
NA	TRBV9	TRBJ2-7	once	TGTGCCAGCAGCGTAGAACCAACCTCTGAGCAGTACTTC	CASSVEPTSEQYF
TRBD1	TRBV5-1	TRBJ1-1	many	TGCGCCAGCAGCCCACAGGGGCACCACACTGAAGCTTTCTTT	CASSPQGHHTEAFF
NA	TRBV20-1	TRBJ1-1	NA	TGCAGTGCTAGTGAGGAACGTATCGTCACTGAAGCTTTCTTT	CSASEERIVTEAFF
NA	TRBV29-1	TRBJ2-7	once	TGCAGCGTTGTCAGGGGCGGTGTCGAGCAGTACTTC	CSVVRGGVEQYF
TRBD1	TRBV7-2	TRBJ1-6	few	TGTGCCAGCAGGAAACGACAGGGGTTGGATTCACCCCTCCACTTT	CASRKRQGLDSPLHF
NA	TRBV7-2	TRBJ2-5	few	TGTGCCACCCAAGAGGGCCAGTACTTC	CATQEGQYF
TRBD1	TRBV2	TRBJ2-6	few	TGTGCCAGCAGGGACAGGGGGCGCAGGACTGGGGCCAACGTCCTGACTTTC	CASRDRGRRTGANVLTF
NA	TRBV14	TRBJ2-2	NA	TGTGCCAGCAGCCAAGTTTCAACGGGGACCGGGGAGCTGTTTTTT	CASSQVSTGTGELFF
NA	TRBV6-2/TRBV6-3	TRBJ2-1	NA	TGTGCCAGCAGGGGCCATCGGAGAGACCAAGAGACCCAGTTCTTC	CASRGHRRDQETQFF
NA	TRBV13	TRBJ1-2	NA	TGTGCCAGCAGTTTCGGCAGGGCTAAGGACTATGGCTACACCTTC	CASSFGRAKDYGYTF
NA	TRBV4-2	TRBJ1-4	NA	TGTGCCAGCAGCCAAGGTACTCGGTCAAGGGCAGTCGAAAAACTGTTTTTT	CASSQGTRSRAVEKLFF
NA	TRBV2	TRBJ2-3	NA	TGTGCCAGCAGTGGGGCGGTTTGGGATACGCAGTATTTT	CASSGAVWDTQYF